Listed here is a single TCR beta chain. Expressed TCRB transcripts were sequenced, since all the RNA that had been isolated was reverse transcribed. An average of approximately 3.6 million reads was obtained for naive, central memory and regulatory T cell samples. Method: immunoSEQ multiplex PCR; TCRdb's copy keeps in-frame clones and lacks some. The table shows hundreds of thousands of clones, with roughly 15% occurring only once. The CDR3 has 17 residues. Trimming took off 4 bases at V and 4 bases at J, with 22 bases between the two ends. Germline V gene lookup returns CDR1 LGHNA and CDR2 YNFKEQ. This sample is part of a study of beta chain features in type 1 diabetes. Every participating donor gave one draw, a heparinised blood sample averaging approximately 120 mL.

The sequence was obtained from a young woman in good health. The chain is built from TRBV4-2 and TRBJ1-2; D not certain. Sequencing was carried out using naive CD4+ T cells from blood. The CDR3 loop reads CASSPLGSGDPPYGYTF. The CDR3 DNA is TGTGCCAGCAGCCCCCTCGGATCGGGAGACCCGCCCTATGGCTACACCTTC.